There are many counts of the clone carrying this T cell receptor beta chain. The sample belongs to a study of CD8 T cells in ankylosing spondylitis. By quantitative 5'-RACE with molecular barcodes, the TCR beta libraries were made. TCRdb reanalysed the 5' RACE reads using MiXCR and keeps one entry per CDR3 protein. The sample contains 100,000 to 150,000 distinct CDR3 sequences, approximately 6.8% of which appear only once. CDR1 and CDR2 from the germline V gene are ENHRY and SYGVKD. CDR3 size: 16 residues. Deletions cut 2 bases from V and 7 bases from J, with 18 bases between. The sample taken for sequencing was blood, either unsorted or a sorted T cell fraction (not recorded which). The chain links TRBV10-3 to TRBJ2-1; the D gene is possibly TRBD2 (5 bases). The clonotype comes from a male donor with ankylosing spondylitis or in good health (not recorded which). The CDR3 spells CAISENPGPPGNEQFF. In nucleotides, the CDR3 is TGTGCCATCAGTGAGAATCCTGGACCGCCGGGGAATGAGCAGTTCTTC.